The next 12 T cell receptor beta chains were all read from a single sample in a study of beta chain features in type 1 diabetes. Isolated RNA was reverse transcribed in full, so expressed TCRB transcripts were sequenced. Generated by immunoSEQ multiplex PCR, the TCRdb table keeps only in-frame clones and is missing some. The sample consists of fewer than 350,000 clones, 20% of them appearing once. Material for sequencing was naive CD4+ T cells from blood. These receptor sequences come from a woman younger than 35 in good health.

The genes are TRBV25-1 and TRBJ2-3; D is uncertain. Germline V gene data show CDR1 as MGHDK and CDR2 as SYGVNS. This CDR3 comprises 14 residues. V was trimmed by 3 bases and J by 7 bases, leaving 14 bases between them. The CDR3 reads CASSDSVGSYTQYF. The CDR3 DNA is TGTGCCAGCAGTGACAGTGTCGGGTCTTATACGCAGTATTTT. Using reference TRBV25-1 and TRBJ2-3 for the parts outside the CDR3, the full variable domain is EADIYQTPRYLVIGTGKKITLECSQTMGHDKMYWYQQDPGMELHLIHYSYGVNSTEKGDLSSESTVSRIRTEHFPLTLESARPSHTSQYLCASSDSVGSYTQYFGPGTRLTVL.

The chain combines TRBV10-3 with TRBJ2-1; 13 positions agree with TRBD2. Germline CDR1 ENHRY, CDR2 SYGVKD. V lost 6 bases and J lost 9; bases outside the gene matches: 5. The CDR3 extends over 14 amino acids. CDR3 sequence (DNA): TGTGCCATCAGAGGACTAGCGGGAGAGGGTGAGCAGTTCTTC. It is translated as CAIRGLAGEGEQFF.

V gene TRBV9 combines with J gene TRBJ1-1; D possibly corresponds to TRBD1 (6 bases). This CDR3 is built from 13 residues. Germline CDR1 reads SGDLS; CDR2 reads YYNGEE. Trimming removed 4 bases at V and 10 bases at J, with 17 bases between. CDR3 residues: CASSPEGQGGAFF. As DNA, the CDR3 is TGTGCCAGCAGCCCCGAAGGCCAAGGGGGAGCTTTCTTT.

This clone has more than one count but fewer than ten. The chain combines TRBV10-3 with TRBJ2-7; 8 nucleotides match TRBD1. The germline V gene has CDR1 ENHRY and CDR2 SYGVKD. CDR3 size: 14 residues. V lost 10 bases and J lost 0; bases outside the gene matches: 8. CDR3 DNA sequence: TGTGCCACCGCCCGGACAGGGCCCTCCTACGAGCAGTACTTC. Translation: CATARTGPSYEQYF.

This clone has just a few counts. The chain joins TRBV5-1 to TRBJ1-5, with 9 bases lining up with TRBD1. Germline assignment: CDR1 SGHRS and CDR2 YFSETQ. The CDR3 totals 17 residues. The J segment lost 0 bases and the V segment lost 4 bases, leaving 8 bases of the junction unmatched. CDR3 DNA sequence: TGCGCCAGCAGCCCAGGGACAGGGACGTCTAGCAATCAGCCCCAGCATTTT. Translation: CASSPGTGTSSNQPQHF.

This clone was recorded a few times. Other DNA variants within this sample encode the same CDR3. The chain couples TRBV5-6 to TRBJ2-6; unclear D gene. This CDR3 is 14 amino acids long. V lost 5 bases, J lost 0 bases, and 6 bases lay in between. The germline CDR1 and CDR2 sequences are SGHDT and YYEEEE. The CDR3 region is CASSPSSGANVLTF. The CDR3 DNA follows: TGTGCCAGCAGTCCTAGCTCTGGGGCCAACGTCCTGACTTTC.

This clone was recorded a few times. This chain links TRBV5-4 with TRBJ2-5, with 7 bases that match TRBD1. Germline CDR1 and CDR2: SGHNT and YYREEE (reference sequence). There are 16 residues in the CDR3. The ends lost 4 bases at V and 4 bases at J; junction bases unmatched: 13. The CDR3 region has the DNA TGTGCCAGCAGCAGACAACAGGGGCAACGTGGAGAGACCCAGTACTTC. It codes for CASSRQQGQRGETQYF. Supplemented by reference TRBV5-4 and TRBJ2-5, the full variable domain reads ETGVTQSPTHLIKTRGQQVTLRCSSQSGHNTVSWYQQALGQGPQFIFQYYREEENGRGNFPPRFSGLQFPNYSSELNVNALELDDSALYLCASSRQQGQRGETQYFGPGTRLLVL.

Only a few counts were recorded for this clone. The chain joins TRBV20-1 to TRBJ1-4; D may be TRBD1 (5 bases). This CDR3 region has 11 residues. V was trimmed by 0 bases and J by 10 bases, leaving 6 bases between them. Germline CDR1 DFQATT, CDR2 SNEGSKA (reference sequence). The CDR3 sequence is CSAREGGKLFF. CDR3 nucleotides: TGCAGTGCTAGAGAGGGGGGAAAACTGTTTTTT.

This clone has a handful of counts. The CDR3 DNA reads as TGTGCCAGCAGCTCTCATACAGCCTCTGGGGCCAACGTCCTGACTTTC. It translates to CASSSHTASGANVLTF. This rearrangement joins TRBV9 to TRBJ2-6; D remains ambiguous. This CDR3 comprises 16 residues. CDR1 and CDR2 from the germline V gene are SGDLS and YYNGEE. V gave up 4 bases and J gave up 0 bases, with 11 bases separating them.

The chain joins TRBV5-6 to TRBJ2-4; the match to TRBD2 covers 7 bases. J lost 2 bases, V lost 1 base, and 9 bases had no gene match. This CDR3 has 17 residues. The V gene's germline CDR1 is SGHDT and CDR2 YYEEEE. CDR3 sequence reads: CASSLRGLTLTKNIQYF. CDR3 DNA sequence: TGTGCCAGCAGCTTGCGGGGACTAACTCTTACCAAAAACATTCAGTACTTC.

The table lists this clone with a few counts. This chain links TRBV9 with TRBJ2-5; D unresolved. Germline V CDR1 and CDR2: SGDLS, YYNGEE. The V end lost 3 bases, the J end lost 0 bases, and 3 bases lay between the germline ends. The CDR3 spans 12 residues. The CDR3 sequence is CASSADQETQYF. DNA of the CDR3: TGTGCCAGCAGCGCCGACCAAGAGACCCAGTACTTC.

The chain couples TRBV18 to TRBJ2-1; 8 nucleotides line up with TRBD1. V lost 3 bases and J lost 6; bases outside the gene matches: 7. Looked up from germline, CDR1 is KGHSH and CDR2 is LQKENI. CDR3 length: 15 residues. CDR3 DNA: TGTGCCAGCTCACCCGCCGGGACAGGCCCCAATGAGCAGTTCTTC. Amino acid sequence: CASSPAGTGPNEQFF.